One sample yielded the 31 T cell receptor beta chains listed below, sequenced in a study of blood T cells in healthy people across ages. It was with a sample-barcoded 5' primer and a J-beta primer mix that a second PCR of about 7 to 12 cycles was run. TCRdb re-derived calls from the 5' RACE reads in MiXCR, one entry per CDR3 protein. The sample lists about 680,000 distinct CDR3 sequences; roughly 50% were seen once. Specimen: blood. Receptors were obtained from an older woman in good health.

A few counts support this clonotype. The CDR3 DNA reads TGTGCCAGCAGCCAAGAGGTTGTGGCGGGAGAGGCCTACGAGCAGTACTTC. This encodes CASSQEVVAGEAYEQYF. J is TRBJ2-7 and V is TRBV4-2; 7 bases agree with TRBD2. Germline assignment: CDR1 LGHNA and CDR2 YNFKEQ. This CDR3 is 17 amino acids long. The trim removed 0 bases at V and 2 bases at J, leaving 10 bases unmatched.

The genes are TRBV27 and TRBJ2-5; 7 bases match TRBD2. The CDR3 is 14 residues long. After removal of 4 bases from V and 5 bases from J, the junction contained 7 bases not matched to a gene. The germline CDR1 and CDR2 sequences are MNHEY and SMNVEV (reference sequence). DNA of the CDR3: TGTGCCAGCAGTTCGACTAGCTTGCGGGAGACCCAGTACTTC. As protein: CASSSTSLRETQYF.

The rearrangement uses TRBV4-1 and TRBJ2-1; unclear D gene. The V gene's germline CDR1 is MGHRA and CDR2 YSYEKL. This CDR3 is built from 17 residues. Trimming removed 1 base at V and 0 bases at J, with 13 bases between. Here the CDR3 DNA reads TGCGCCAGCAGCCAAGTGGCGGCCGCCATCTCCTACAATGAGCAGTTCTTC. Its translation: CASSQVAAAISYNEQFF.

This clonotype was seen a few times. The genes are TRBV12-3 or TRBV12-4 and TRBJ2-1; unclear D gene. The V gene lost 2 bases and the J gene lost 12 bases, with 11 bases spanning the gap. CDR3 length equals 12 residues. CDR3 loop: CASSLLAWGQFF. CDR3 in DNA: TGTGCCAGCAGTTTATTGGCTTGGGGGCAGTTCTTC.

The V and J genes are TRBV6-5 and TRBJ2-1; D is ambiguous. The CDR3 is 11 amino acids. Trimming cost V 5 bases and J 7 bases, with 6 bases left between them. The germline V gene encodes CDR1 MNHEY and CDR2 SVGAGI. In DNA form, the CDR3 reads TGTGCCAGCAGTCGTCAAAATGAGCAGTTCTTC. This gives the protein CASSRQNEQFF.

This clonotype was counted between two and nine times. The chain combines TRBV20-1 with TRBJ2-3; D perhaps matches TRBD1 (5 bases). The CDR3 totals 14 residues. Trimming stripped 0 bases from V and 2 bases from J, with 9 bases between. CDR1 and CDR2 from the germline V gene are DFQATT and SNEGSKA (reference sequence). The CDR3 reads CSAREGRVTDTQYF. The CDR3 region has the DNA TGCAGTGCTAGAGAGGGCAGGGTCACAGATACGCAGTATTTT.

In DNA, the CDR3 is TGTGCCAGCAGCTCCGACCCGACCGGGCCGCCCCAGCATTTT. This codes for CASSSDPTGPPQHF. J is TRBJ1-5 and V is TRBV7-2; D not resolved. The V gene's germline CDR1 is SGHTA and CDR2 FQGNSA. There are 14 residues in the CDR3. The V end was cut by 4 bases, the J end by 9 bases, with 16 bases between.

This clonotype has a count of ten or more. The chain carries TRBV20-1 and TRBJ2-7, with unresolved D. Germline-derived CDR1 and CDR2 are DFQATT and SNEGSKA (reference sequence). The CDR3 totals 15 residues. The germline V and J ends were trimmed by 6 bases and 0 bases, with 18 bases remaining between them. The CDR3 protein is CSADPVRGGSYEQYF. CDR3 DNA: TGCAGTGCCGACCCGGTGCGAGGTGGCTCCTACGAGCAGTACTTC.

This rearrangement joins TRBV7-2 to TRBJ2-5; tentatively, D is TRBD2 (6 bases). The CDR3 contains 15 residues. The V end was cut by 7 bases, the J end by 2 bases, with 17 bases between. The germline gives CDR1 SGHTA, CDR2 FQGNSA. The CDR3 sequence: CASNKGGRGQETQYF. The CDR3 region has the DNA TGTGCCAGCAACAAGGGTGGGCGGGGTCAAGAGACCCAGTACTTC.

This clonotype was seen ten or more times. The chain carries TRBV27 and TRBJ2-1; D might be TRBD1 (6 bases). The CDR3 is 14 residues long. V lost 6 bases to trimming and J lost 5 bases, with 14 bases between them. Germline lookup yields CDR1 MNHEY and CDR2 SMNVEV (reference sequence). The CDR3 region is CASRGTYENNEQFF. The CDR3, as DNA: TGTGCCAGCAGAGGGACATACGAGAACAATGAGCAGTTCTTC.

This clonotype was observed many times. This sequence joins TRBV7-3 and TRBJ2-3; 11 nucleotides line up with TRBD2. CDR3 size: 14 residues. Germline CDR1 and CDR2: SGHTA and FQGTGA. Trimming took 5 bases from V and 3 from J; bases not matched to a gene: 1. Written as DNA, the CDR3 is TGTGCCAGCAGCCGACTAGCGGGAACAGATACGCAGTATTTT. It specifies CASSRLAGTDTQYF.

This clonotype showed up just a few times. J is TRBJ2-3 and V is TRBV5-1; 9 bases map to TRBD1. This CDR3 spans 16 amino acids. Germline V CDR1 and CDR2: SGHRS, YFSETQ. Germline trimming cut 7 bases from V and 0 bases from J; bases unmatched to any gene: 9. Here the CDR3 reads CASQLLGTGSTDTQYF. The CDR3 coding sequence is TGCGCCAGCCAATTGTTAGGGACAGGGAGCACAGATACGCAGTATTTT.

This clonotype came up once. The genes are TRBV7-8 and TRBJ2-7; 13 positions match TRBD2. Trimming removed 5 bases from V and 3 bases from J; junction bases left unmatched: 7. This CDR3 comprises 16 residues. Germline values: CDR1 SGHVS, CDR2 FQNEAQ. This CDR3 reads CASSSRTSGSNYEQYF. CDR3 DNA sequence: TGTGCCAGCAGCAGTCGGACTAGCGGGAGTAACTACGAGCAGTACTTC.

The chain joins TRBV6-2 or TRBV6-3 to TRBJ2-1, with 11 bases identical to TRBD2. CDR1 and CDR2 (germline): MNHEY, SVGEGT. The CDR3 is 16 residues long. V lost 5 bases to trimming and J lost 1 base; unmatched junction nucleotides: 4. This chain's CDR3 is CASSERLAGSYNEQFF. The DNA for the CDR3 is TGTGCCAGCAGTGAGCGACTAGCGGGATCCTACAATGAGCAGTTCTTC.

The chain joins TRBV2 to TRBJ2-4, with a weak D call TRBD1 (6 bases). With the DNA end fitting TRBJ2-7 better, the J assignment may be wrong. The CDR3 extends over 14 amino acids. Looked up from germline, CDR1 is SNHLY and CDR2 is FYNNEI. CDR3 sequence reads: CASSEQGPLGEQYF. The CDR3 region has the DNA TGTGCCAGCAGTGAACAGGGGCCTTTAGGCGAGCAGTACTTC.

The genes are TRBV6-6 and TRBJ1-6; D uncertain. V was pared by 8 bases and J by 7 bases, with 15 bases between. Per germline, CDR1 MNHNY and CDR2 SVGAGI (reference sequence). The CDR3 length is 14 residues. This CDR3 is CASCWEQSNSPLHF. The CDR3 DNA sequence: TGTGCCAGCTGCTGGGAACAGAGCAATTCACCCCTCCACTTT.

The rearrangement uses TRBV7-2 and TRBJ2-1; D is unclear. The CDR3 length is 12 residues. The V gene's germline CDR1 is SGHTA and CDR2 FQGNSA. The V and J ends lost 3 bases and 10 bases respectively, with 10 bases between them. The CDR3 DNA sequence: TGTGCCAGCAGCTTTTTGCGCGAGGAGCAGTTCTTC. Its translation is CASSFLREEQFF.

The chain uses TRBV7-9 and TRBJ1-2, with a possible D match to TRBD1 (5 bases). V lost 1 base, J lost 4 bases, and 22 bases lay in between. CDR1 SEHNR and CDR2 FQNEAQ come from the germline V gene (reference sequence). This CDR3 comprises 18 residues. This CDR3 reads CASSLGPGPTSGAYGYTF. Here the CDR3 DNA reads TGTGCCAGCAGCTTAGGCCCGGGACCAACCTCGGGCGCCTATGGCTACACCTTC.

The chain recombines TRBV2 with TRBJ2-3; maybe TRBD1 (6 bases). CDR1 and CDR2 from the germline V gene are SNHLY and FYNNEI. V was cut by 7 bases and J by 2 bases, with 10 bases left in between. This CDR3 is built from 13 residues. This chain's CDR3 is CASKQGSTDTQYF. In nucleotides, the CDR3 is TGTGCCAGCAAGCAGGGGTCCACAGATACGCAGTATTTT.

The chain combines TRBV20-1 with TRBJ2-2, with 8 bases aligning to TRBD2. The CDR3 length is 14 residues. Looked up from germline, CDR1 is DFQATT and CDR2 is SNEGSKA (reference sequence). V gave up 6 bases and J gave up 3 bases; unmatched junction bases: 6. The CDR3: CSADSGKHTGELFF. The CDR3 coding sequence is TGCAGTGCGGATAGCGGGAAACACACCGGGGAGCTGTTTTTT.

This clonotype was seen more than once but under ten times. The CDR3 reads CASRVQGDETQYF. In DNA, the CDR3 is TGTGCCAGCAGAGTACAGGGCGACGAGACCCAGTACTTC. The chain couples TRBV12-3 or TRBV12-4 to TRBJ2-5, with D tentatively TRBD1 (6 bases). Trimming cost V 6 bases and J 5 bases, with 13 bases left between them. The CDR3 contains 13 residues.

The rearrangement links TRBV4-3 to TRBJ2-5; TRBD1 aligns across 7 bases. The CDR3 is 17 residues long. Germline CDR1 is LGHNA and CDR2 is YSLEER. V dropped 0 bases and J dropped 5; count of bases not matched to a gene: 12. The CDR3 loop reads CASSQERGTALPETQYF. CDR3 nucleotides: TGCGCCAGCAGCCAAGAGCGAGGGACAGCGCTCCCGGAGACCCAGTACTTC.

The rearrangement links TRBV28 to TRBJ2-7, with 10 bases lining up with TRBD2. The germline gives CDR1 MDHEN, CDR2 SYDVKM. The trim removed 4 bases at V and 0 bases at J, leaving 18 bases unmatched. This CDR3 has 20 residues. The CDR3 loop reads CASSSSGGSLAGVTSYEQYF. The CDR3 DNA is TGTGCCAGCAGTTCCTCAGGGGGCAGCCTAGCGGGAGTTACCTCCTACGAGCAGTACTTC.

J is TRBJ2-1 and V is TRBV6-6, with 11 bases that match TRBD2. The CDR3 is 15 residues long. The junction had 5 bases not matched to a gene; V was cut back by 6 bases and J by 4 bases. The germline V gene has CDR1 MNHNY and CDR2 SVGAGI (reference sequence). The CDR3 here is CASRTTSGTYNEQFF. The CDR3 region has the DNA TGTGCCAGCAGGACGACTAGCGGGACTTACAATGAGCAGTTCTTC.

The CDR3 here is CASSFSLAAGMETQYF. The DNA for the CDR3 is TGTGCCAGCAGCTTTAGTTTAGCGGCAGGGATGGAGACCCAGTACTTC. The rearrangement joins TRBV7-9 to TRBJ2-5, with a tentative D call TRBD2 (6 bases). V dropped 3 bases and J dropped 5 bases, with 19 bases sitting between them. CDR1 SEHNR and CDR2 FQNEAQ come from the germline V gene (reference sequence). This CDR3 is 16 amino acids long.

The CDR3 spells CASSSSSGRLMNTEAFF. The CDR3 region has the DNA TGTGCCAGCAGCTCCTCATCGGGACGGCTAATGAACACTGAAGCTTTCTTT. The chain employs TRBV6-5 and TRBJ1-1; tentatively, D is TRBD1 (5 bases). CDR3 length: 17 residues. Looked up from germline, CDR1 is MNHEY and CDR2 is SVGAGI. Trimming took 6 bases from V and 0 from J, leaving 20 bases between them.

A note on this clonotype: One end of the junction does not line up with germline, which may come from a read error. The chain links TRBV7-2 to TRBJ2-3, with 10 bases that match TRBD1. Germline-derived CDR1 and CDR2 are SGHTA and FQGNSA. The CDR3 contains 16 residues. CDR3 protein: CASQLGAGQGSDAQYF. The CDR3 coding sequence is TGTGCCAGCCAACTGGGGGCGGGACAGGGGTCAGATGCGCAGTATTTT.

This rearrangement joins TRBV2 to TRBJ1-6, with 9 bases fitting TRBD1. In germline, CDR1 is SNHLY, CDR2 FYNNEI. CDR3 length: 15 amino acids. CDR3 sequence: CAIRVKDRGNSPLHF. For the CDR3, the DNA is TGTGCTATCAGAGTCAAGGACAGGGGTAATTCACCCCTCCACTTT.

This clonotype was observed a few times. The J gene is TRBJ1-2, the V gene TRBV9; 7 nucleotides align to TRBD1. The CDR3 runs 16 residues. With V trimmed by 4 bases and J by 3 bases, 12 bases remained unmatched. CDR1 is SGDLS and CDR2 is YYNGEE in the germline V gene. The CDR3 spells CASSPGQQLRHYGYTF. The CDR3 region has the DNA TGTGCCAGCAGCCCGGGACAGCAACTTCGGCACTATGGCTACACCTTC.

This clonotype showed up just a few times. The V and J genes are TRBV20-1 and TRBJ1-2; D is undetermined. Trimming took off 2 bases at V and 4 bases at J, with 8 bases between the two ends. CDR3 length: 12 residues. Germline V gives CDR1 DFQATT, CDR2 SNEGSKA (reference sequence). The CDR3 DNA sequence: TGCAGTGCTAGAACCACGACCTATGGCTACACCTTC. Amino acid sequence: CSARTTTYGYTF.

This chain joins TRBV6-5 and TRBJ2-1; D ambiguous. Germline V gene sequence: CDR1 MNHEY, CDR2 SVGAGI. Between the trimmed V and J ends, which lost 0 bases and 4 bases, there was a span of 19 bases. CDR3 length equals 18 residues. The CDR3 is CASSYSIMRPGKYNEQFF. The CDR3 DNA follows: TGTGCCAGCAGTTACTCGATCATGCGGCCCGGAAAATACAATGAGCAGTTCTTC.